Listed here are 15 T cell receptor beta chains from one sample, sequenced in a study of T cell responses to AZD1222 COVID-19 vaccine. Assay: immunoSEQ multiplex PCR; the TCRdb copy retains only in-frame clones and omits some. The table shows roughly 77,000 clones, with nearly 90% occurring only once. The input for sequencing was peripheral blood, taken on day 0 of MenACWY control vaccination. The receptors were gathered from an adult in good health.

This chain uses TRBV3-1 (or the pseudogene TRBV3-2) with TRBJ1-1; D is uncertain. CDR1 is LGHDT and CDR2 is YNNKEL in the germline V gene (reference sequence). The CDR3 loop spans 15 amino acids. Between the trimmed V and J ends, which lost 1 base and 4 bases, there was a span of 13 bases. CDR3 nucleotide sequence: TGTGCCAGCAGCCAAGCGGATAGCTTGGGCACTGAAGCTTTCTTT. Protein: CASSQADSLGTEAFF.

The V gene is TRBV11-3, the J gene TRBJ2-5; 9 positions match TRBD2. CDR1 is SGHNT, CDR2 YENEEA, per germline. There are 16 residues in the CDR3. V dropped 3 bases and J dropped 2; count of bases not matched to a gene: 7. The CDR3 sequence: CASSFGALAGQETQYF. In nucleotides, the CDR3 is TGTGCCAGCAGCTTCGGTGCCCTAGCGGGGCAAGAGACCCAGTACTTC.

This clone was observed once. This chain uses TRBV11-1 with TRBJ2-1, with 9 bases identical to TRBD1. With 4 bases clipped from V and 8 bases from J, the junction kept 9 bases outside the gene matches. The CDR3 consists of 15 residues. Looked up from germline, CDR1 is SGHAT and CDR2 is FQDESV (reference sequence). The CDR3 DNA is TGTGCCAGCAGCTCCGGACAGGGGAAGGTCGATGAGCAGTTCTTC. As protein: CASSSGQGKVDEQFF.

The chain is built from TRBV5-1 and TRBJ2-2, with TRBD2 matching over 10 bases. Germline V gene sequence: CDR1 SGHRS, CDR2 YFSETQ. The CDR3 loop spans 17 amino acids. Trimming cost V 0 bases and J 5 bases; bases outside gene matches: 7. The CDR3 region is CASSLASGGAGTGELFF. CDR3 nucleotide sequence: TGCGCCAGCAGCTTGGCAAGCGGGGGGGCCGGAACCGGGGAGCTGTTTTTT.

A single count supports this clone. The chain combines TRBV6-6 with TRBJ1-4; 10 bases map to TRBD1. V was clipped by 6 bases and J by 8 bases; unmatched bases: 12. The CDR3 runs to 16 residues. Germline V gene data show CDR1 as MNHNY and CDR2 as SVGAGI (reference sequence). Here the CDR3 reads CASSPIRTGGREKLFF. Here the CDR3 DNA reads TGTGCCAGCAGCCCCATCCGGACAGGGGGAAGGGAAAAACTGTTTTTT.

The rearrangement joins TRBV4-2 to TRBJ1-2; the D gene is possibly TRBD1 (5 bases). The CDR3 consists of 15 residues. Germline V gene data show CDR1 as LGHNA and CDR2 as YNFKEQ. The ends were cut back, 0 bases at V and 0 bases at J, with 8 bases in the middle. CDR3 in amino acids: CASSQEYRTNYGYTF. Written as DNA, the CDR3 is TGTGCCAGCAGCCAAGAATACAGGACTAACTATGGCTACACCTTC.

This chain joins TRBV5-5 and TRBJ1-5, with 10 bases identical to TRBD1. The germline gives CDR1 SGHKS, CDR2 YYEKEE (reference sequence). The CDR3 totals 17 residues. The trim removed 3 bases at V and 0 bases at J, leaving 6 bases unmatched. The CDR3 region is CASSSGTGEHSNQPQHF. In DNA, the CDR3 is TGTGCCAGCAGCTCGGGGACAGGGGAACATAGCAATCAGCCCCAGCATTTT.

The chain joins TRBV7-6 to TRBJ2-1; D call uncertain. V gave up 2 bases and J gave up 4 bases, with 9 bases separating them. Germline lookup yields CDR1 SGHVS and CDR2 FNYEAQ. CDR3 length equals 14 residues. CDR3 DNA sequence: TGTGCCAGCAGCTTACAGGAACAGTACAATGAGCAGTTCTTC. Translating gives CASSLQEQYNEQFF. Full variable domain (remainder filled in from reference TRBV7-6 and TRBJ2-1): GAGVSQSPRYKVTKRGQDVALRCDPISGHVSLYWYRQALGQGPEFLTYFNYEAQQDKSGLPNDRFSAERPEGSISTLTIQRTEQRDSAMYRCASSLQEQYNEQFFGPGTRLTVL.

This chain joins TRBV5-8 and TRBJ1-5; 7 bases agree with TRBD1. After removal of 4 bases from V and 0 bases from J, the junction contained 1 base not matched to a gene. The CDR3 spans 14 residues. Germline CDR1 SGHTS, CDR2 YDEGEE. Here the CDR3 DNA reads TGTGCCAGCAGCAGGGACAGTAGCAATCAGCCCCAGCATTTT. Translating gives CASSRDSSNQPQHF.

The chain recombines TRBV2 with TRBJ1-2; maybe TRBD1 (5 bases). Germline-derived CDR1 and CDR2 are SNHLY and FYNNEI. V lost 2 bases, J lost 4 bases, and 11 bases lay in between. The CDR3 has 14 amino acids. The CDR3: CASSETTVSYGYTF. The CDR3 DNA reads TGTGCCAGCAGTGAAACGACAGTATCCTATGGCTACACCTTC.

In its sample, this clone was seen a few times. This chain connects TRBV2 to TRBJ1-5; no clear D. The CDR3 is 15 amino acids. Germline CDR1 SNHLY, CDR2 FYNNEI. With 4 bases removed from V and 1 base from J, the gap between germline ends came to 11 bases. CDR3 bases: TGTGCCAGCAGTGGAACCTTGGGGAGCAATCAGCCCCAGCATTTT. This sequence encodes CASSGTLGSNQPQHF.

A few counts support this clone. The V gene is TRBV27, the J gene TRBJ2-7; D might be TRBD1 (6 bases). CDR3 length: 14 amino acids. Trimming removed 5 bases at V and 3 bases at J, with 14 bases between. The germline V gene has CDR1 MNHEY and CDR2 SMNVEV (reference sequence). The CDR3: CASSLRDTGYEQYF. In DNA form, the CDR3 reads TGTGCCAGCAGTCTCCGGGACACAGGCTACGAGCAGTACTTC.

This rearrangement joins TRBV3-1 (or the pseudogene TRBV3-2) to TRBJ2-1, with D maybe TRBD2 (6 bases). V was pared by 0 bases and J by 3 bases, with 9 bases between. CDR1 LGHDT and CDR2 YNNKEL come from the germline V gene (reference sequence). This CDR3 region has 15 residues. The CDR3 here is CASSQEGLVYNEQFF. In DNA, the CDR3 is TGTGCCAGCAGCCAAGAGGGACTGGTCTACAATGAGCAGTTCTTC.

This chain connects TRBV18 to TRBJ2-1, with unresolved D. V was clipped by 6 bases and J by 5 bases, with 11 bases between them. This CDR3 spans 13 amino acids. From germline, CDR1 is KGHSH and CDR2 LQKENI. The DNA of the CDR3 is TGTGCCAGCTCCCCTTGGAGAGACAATGAGCAGTTCTTC. This translates into CASSPWRDNEQFF. Combining the CDR3 with reference TRBV18 and TRBJ2-1 gives the whole variable domain NAGVMQNPRHLVRRRGQEARLRCSPMKGHSHVYWYRQLPEEGLKFMVYLQKENIIDESGMPKERFSAEFPKEGPSILRIQQVVRGDSAAYFCASSPWRDNEQFFGPGTRLTVL.

The chain combines TRBV12-5 with TRBJ1-1; D gene ambiguous. Trimming stripped 0 bases from V and 8 bases from J, with 7 bases between. The CDR3 is 12 residues long. The germline gives CDR1 LGHNT, CDR2 FRNRAP. The CDR3 bases are TGTGCTAGTGGTTTGGTACCAAACGAAGCTTTCTTT. It codes for CASGLVPNEAFF. The full variable domain, its missing parts supplied by reference TRBV12-5 and TRBJ1-1, is DARVTQTPRHKVTEMGQEVTMRCQPILGHNTVFWYRQTMMQGLELLAYFRNRAPLDDSGMPKDRFSAEMPDATLATLKIQPSEPRDSAVYFCASGLVPNEAFFGQGTRLTVV.